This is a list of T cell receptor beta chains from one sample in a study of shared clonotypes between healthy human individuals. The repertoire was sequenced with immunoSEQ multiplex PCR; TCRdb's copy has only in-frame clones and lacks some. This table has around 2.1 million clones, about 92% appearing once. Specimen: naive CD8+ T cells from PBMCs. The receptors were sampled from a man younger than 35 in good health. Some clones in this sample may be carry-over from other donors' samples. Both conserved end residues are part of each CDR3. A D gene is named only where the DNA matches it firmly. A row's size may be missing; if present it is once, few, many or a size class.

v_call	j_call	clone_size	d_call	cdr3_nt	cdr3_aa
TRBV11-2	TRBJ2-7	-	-	TGTGCCAGCAGCTTAGTGCGAGGGAGGGAGCAGTACTTC	CASSLVRGREQYF
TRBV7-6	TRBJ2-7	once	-	TGTGCCAGCAGCTTAAGATCCAGGAGCTCCTACGAGCAGTACTTC	CASSLRSRSSYEQYF
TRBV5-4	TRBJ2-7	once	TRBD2	TGTGCCAGCAGCGTCGGGACTAGCGGATACTACGAGCAGTACTTC	CASSVGTSGYYEQYF
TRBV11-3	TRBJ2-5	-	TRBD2	TGTGCCAGCAGCTTAGTTAATGTCCCACCTAGCGGATTAGAAGAGACCCAGTACTTC	CASSLVNVPPSGLEETQYF
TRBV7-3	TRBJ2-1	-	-	TGTGCCAGCAGCTTGGAAGCTCGTGGCTACAATGAGCAGTTCTTC	CASSLEARGYNEQFF
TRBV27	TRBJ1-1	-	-	TGTGCCAGCAGTTTATCGCGGGGGTTTAACACTGAAGCTTTCTTT	CASSLSRGFNTEAFF
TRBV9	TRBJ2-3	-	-	TGTGCCAGCAGCGTAGAAGGCGGAAGCACAGATACGCAGTATTTT	CASSVEGGSTDTQYF
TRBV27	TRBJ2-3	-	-	TGTGCCAGCAGTTTAGGAGATACGCAGTATTTT	CASSLGDTQYF
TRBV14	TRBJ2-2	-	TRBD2	TGTGCCAGCAGCCCCCCCCTAGCGGGAAAGAACACCGGGGAGCTGTTTTTT	CASSPPLAGKNTGELFF
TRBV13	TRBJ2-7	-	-	TGTGCCAGCAGCCAACGGAGTACCTACGAGCAGTACTTC	CASSQRSTYEQYF
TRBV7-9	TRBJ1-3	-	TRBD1	TGTGCCAGCAGCGGGATGGGGGACAGGGCTGGAAACACCATATATTTT	CASSGMGDRAGNTIYF
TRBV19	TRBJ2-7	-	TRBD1	TGTGCCAGTAGTACCTGGGACAGCTCCTACGAGCAGTACTTC	CASSTWDSSYEQYF
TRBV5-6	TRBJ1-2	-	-	TGTGCCAGCAGCTTGGCCGCGATGGAGGGGAACTATGGCTACACCTTC	CASSLAAMEGNYGYTF
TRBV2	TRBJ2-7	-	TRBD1	TGTGCCAGCAGTCCGGGACAGGGTTCCTACTACTACGAGCAGTACTTC	CASSPGQGSYYYEQYF
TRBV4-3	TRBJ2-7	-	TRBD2	TGCGCCAGCAGCCCACCGGGACAGCCAACTAGTGGCGGGAGGGGACCCTACGAGCAGTACTTC	CASSPPGQPTSGGRGPYEQYF
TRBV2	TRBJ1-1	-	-	TGTGCCAGCAGCGCGGGTCCTCGCACTGAAGCTTTCTTT	CASSAGPRTEAFF
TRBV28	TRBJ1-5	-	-	TGTGCCAGCTTACGATCGGCCAATCAGCCCCAGCATTTT	CASLRSANQPQHF
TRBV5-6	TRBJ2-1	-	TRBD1	TGTGCCAGCAGCCCCGGGACAGCCTACAATGAGCAGTTCTTC	CASSPGTAYNEQFF
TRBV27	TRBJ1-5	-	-	TGTGCCAGCAGTTTCGGGCCAAGTCATCAGCCCCAGCATTTT	CASSFGPSHQPQHF
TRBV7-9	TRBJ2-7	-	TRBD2	TGTGCCAGCAGCACGGGGACTAGCGGGATATCCTACGAGCAGTACTTC	CASSTGTSGISYEQYF
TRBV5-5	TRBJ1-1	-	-	TGCGCCAGCAGCCAAGGTTCGAACACTGAAGCTTTCTTT	CASSQGSNTEAFF
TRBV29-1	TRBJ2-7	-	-	TGCAGCGTTGAAGCCGGCACCTACGAGCAGTACTTC	CSVEAGTYEQYF
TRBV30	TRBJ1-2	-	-	TGTGCCTGGAGTAATGAGGCGGTAAGTGGCTACACCTTC	CAWSNEAVSGYTF
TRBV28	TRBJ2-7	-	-	TGTGCCAGCAGTTTAAACAGGGTAGTCGAGCAGTACTTC	CASSLNRVVEQYF
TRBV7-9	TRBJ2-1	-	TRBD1	TGTGCCAGCAGCTTAGGGACAGGTCCCGGCCATGAGCAGTTCTTC	CASSLGTGPGHEQFF
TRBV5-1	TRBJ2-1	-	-	TGCGCCAGCAGCTCCGGGTTTGATGAGCAGTTCTTC	CASSSGFDEQFF
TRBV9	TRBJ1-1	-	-	TGTGCCAGCAGCCCCCAAACTTCGGCAGGGGTTGAAGCTTTCTTT	CASSPQTSAGVEAFF
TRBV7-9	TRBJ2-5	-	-	TGTGCCAGCAGCCTCGTACGGGTTCCGATATGGGCCCAGTACTTC	CASSLVRVPIWAQYF
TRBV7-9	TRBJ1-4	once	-	TGTGCCAGCAGCTTAGCTCCGGGAGAAAAACTGTTTTTT	CASSLAPGEKLFF
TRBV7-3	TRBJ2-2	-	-	TGTGCCAGCAGCTCCACGGATGGCGGGGAGCTGTTTTTT	CASSSTDGGELFF
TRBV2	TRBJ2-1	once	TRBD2	TGTGCCAGCAGTGACGGACTAGCGAAGCAGTTCTTC	CASSDGLAKQFF
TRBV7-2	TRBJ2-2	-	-	TGTGCCAGCAGCACTATCACCGGGGAGCTGTTTTTT	CASSTITGELFF
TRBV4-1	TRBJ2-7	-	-	TGCGCCAGCAGCCAAGATGTCGGGGGCCGCGAGCAGTACTTC	CASSQDVGGREQYF
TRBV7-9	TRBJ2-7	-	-	TGTGCCAGCAGCCCGGGGTTCGAGCAGTACTTC	CASSPGFEQYF
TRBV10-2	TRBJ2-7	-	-	TGCGCCAGTATTAATAGGAACGAGCAGTACTTC	CASINRNEQYF
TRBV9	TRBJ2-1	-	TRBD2	TGTGCCAGCAGCGAATGGGCTAGCGGGAGCAATGAGCAGTTCTTC	CASSEWASGSNEQFF
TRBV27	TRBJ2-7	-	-	TGTGCCAGCAGTTTAATGGGGCATTCCGCCTACGAGCAGTACTTC	CASSLMGHSAYEQYF
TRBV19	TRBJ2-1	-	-	TGTGCCAGTAGTATAGGATCTTCCCTCGATGAGCAGTTCTTC	CASSIGSSLDEQFF
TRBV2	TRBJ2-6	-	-	TGTGCCAGTGATCCAGACTACTCTGGGGCCAACGTCCTGACTTTC	CASDPDYSGANVLTF
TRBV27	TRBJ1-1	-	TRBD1	TGTGCCAGCACCGCTAGGACAGGGGCTATGAACACTGAAGCTTTCTTT	CASTARTGAMNTEAFF
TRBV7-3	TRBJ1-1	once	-	TGTGCCAGCAGCTTACTCTTGGGGATTGAAGCTTTCTTT	CASSLLLGIEAFF
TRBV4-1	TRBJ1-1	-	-	TGCGCCAGCAGCCGAAATACAGCCCTGAACACTGAAGCTTTCTTT	CASSRNTALNTEAFF